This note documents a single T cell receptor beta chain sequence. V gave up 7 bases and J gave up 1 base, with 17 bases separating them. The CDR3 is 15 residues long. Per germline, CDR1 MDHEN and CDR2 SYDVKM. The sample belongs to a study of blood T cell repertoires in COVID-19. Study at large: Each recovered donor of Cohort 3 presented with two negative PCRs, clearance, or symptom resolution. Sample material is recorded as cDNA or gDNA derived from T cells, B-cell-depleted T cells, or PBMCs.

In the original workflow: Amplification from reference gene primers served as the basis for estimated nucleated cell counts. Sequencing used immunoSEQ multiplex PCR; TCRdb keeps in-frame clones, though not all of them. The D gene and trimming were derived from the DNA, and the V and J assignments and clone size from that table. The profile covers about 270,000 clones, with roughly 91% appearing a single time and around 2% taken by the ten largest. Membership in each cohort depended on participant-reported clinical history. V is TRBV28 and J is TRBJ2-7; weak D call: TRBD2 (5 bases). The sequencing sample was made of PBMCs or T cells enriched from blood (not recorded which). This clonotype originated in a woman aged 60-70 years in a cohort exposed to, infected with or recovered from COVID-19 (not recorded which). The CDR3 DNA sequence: TGTGCCAGCAACACTAGGTATCGACCTTCCTACGAGCAGTACTTC. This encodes CASNTRYRPSYEQYF.